The next 14 T cell receptor beta chains were all read from a single sample in a study of T cell responses to AZD1222 COVID-19 vaccine. Profiled with immunoSEQ multiplex PCR; TCRdb holds only in-frame clones, not every one. Of over 100,000 clones in the sample, 70% to 90% were seen once. The sequenced sample was peripheral blood, obtained on day 0 of AZD1222 vaccination. Source of these receptors: an adult in good health.

CDR3 bases: TGTGCCACCAGGGAGACAGGGGCGCGAGATGGCTACACCTTC. This encodes CATRETGARDGYTF. The chain is built from TRBV24-1 and TRBJ1-2, with TRBD1 matching 8 bases. This CDR3 spans 14 amino acids. V dropped 7 bases and J dropped 6; count of bases not matched to a gene: 9. The germline V gene encodes CDR1 KGHDR and CDR2 SFDVKD.

This clone was seen a few times. This sequence joins TRBV10-3 and TRBJ2-1; 13 positions agree with TRBD2. Germline values: CDR1 ENHRY, CDR2 SYGVKD. The CDR3 sequence is 16 residues long. V lost 3 bases, J lost 7 bases, and 6 bases stayed unmatched. The CDR3 DNA reads TGTGCCATCAGTGAAAAACTAGCGGGAGGGCCGAATGAGCAGTTCTTC. Its protein product is CAISEKLAGGPNEQFF.

This clone has just a few counts. J is TRBJ1-4 and V is TRBV5-1; D call uncertain. There are 14 residues in the CDR3. Germline loops: CDR1 SGHRS, CDR2 YFSETQ. V was pared by 4 bases and J by 6 bases, with 13 bases between. In DNA, the CDR3 is TGCGCCAGCAGCCACCGGGCTGGGGATGAAAAACTGTTTTTT. Translation: CASSHRAGDEKLFF.

V gene TRBV5-4 combines with J gene TRBJ2-3; TRBD2 agrees at 13 bases. Germline values: CDR1 SGHNT, CDR2 YYREEE (reference sequence). Trimming took 3 bases from V and 1 from J; bases not matched to a gene: 2. This CDR3 has 16 residues. The DNA for the CDR3 is TGTGCCAGCAGCTCCGGGACTAGCGGGGGCACAGATACGCAGTATTTT. It codes for CASSSGTSGGTDTQYF.

J is TRBJ2-2 and V is TRBV6-5; the D is unclear. Per germline, CDR1 MNHEY and CDR2 SVGAGI. Trimming removed 0 bases from V and 6 bases from J, with 5 bases in between. This CDR3 comprises 13 residues. CDR3 protein: CASSYSRAGELFF. The CDR3 nucleotides read TGTGCCAGCAGTTACTCCCGCGCCGGGGAGCTGTTTTTT.

CDR3 DNA sequence: TGCGCCAGCAGCGGACCGGGACTAGCGGGAACACAAGAGACCCAGTACTTC. Its protein is CASSGPGLAGTQETQYF. The rearrangement links TRBV5-1 to TRBJ2-5; 13 bases are a match to TRBD2. With 4 bases clipped from V and 2 bases from J, the junction kept 8 bases outside the gene matches. Germline V gene data show CDR1 as SGHRS and CDR2 as YFSETQ. The CDR3 covers 17 residues.

This clone was observed a single time. This chain uses TRBV5-6 with TRBJ2-5; tentative D call: TRBD1 (6 bases). The CDR3 has 15 amino acids. CDR1 and CDR2 (germline): SGHDT, YYEEEE. The V and J ends lost 4 bases and 5 bases respectively, with 18 bases between them. DNA for the CDR3: TGTGCCAGCAGCCACAGGGCTTCGAGGTGGGAGACCCAGTACTTC. Translation gives CASSHRASRWETQYF.

This clone has only one observation. This chain connects TRBV18 to TRBJ1-1; D unresolved. V gave up 0 bases and J gave up 1 base, with 3 bases separating them. Germline V CDR1 and CDR2: KGHSH, LQKENI. This CDR3 contains 13 residues. CDR3 nucleotide sequence: TGTGCCAGCTCACCACCGGGGAACACTGAAGCTTTCTTT. Translating it yields CASSPPGNTEAFF.

The rearrangement uses TRBV30 and TRBJ1-3, with D uncertain. CDR3 length: 17 amino acids. Per germline, CDR1 GTSNPN and CDR2 SVGIG (reference sequence). The V gene lost 4 bases and the J gene lost 0 bases, with 19 bases spanning the gap. The CDR3 nucleotides are TGTGCCTGGATTCCTCGGGCCCCAGGCAGCTCTGGAAACACCATATATTTT. Translated: CAWIPRAPGSSGNTIYF.

As to this clone: In the same sample, other DNA sequences code for this CDR3. This CDR3 reads CASSSTGTGELFF. CDR3 sequence (DNA): TGTGCCAGCAGCTCAACAGGGACCGGGGAGCTGTTTTTT. This chain joins TRBV7-9 and TRBJ2-2; D is perhaps TRBD1 (6 bases). V gave up 4 bases and J gave up 5 bases, with 8 bases separating them. CDR1 is SEHNR, CDR2 FQNEAQ, per germline (reference sequence). The CDR3 covers 13 residues.

This chain uses TRBV11-2 with TRBJ2-5, with TRBD2 matching 10 bases. With 2 bases clipped from V and 2 bases from J, the junction kept 8 bases outside the gene matches. The germline V gene has CDR1 SGHAT and CDR2 FQNNGV. The CDR3 loop spans 17 amino acids. The CDR3 DNA follows: TGTGCCAGCAGCTTAAATTCTGGAGCGGGGGGGCAAGAGACCCAGTACTTC. Amino acids: CASSLNSGAGGQETQYF.

The chain recombines TRBV7-2 with TRBJ2-2; 16 nucleotides agree with TRBD2. This CDR3 is built from 16 residues. Germline values: CDR1 SGHTA, CDR2 FQGNSA. After removal of 5 bases from V and 10 bases from J, the junction contained 7 bases not matched to a gene. This chain's CDR3 is CASSPGLAGGPEELFF. The DNA for the CDR3 is TGTGCCAGCAGCCCGGGACTAGCGGGGGGGCCAGAGGAGCTGTTTTTT.

The rearrangement links TRBV21-1 to TRBJ1-6; TRBD1 is the table's D call, not checked against the DNA. TRBV21-1 corresponds to a pseudogene. The CDR3 extends over 19 amino acids. CDR3: CASTSDGTTDSSYNSPLHF. In nucleotides, the CDR3 is TGTGCCAGCACCTCAGACGGGACAACTGACAGCTCCTATAATTCACCCCTCCACTTT.

The V and J genes are TRBV18 and TRBJ2-4, with 9 bases that match TRBD1. J was trimmed by 10 bases and V by 5 bases; bases with no gene match: 18. CDR3 length: 17 amino acids. From germline, CDR1 is KGHSH and CDR2 LQKENI. The CDR3 DNA follows: TGTGCCAGCTCATCAACCCTACAGGGGGCCGGGGAAGGAATTCAGTACTTC. The encoded protein is CASSSTLQGAGEGIQYF.